The source of this T cell receptor beta chain is a study of shared clonotypes between healthy human individuals. For sorted subsets, approximately 0.2 ug DNA per replicate equaled 30,000 or so T cell genomes. The protocol was immunoSEQ multiplex PCR, while the TCRdb copy is restricted to in-frame clones and leaves out a portion. Of millions of clones in the sample, less than 95% were seen once. The CDR3 covers 14 residues. Trimming at V came to 3 bases and at J to 6 bases, leaving 8 bases not matched to a gene. Looked up from germline, CDR1 is KGHSH and CDR2 is LQKENI. This clone has a single count. In the naive CD8 group, cells lacked CD45RO and were positively selected for CCR7, so terminally differentiated effector memory CD45RA+ cells were left out.

The sequence derives from a man between 18 and 29 years old in good health. Sequenced: naive CD8+ T cells sorted from blood. The chain joins TRBV18 to TRBJ2-7, with 7 bases fitting TRBD1. CDR3 residues: CASSPSTGLGEQYF. The CDR3 DNA follows: TGTGCCAGCTCACCTTCGACAGGGTTGGGCGAGCAGTACTTC.